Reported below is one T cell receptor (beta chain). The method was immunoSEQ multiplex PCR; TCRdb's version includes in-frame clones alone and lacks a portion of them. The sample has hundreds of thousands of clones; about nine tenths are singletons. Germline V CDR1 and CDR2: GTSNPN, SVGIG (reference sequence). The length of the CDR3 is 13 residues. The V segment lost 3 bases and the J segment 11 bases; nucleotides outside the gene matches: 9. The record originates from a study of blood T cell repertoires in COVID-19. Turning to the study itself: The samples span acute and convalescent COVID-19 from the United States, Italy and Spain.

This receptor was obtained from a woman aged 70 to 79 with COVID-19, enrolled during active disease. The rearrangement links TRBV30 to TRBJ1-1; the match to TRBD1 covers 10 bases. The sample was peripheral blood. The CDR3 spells CAWRETGGPGAFF. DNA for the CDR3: TGTGCCTGGAGGGAGACAGGGGGCCCCGGGGCTTTCTTT.